This TCR beta chain originates from a study of neurological immune-mediated disorders. Germline CDR1 is KGHDR and CDR2 is SFDVKD. V dropped 3 bases and J dropped 4 bases, with 17 bases sitting between them. The CDR3 runs to 17 residues. The unsorted libraries originated from 2 million PBMCs that had been stored at -80 C. Whenever a sequencing run was performed, it yielded over 160 million TCR-beta sequences from 15-18 subjects. TCRdb ran MiXCR on the 5' RACE reads and lists one entry per CDR3 protein. Here the sample spans 55,000 to 65,000 distinct CDR3 sequences, roughly 3.5% being singletons. This clonotype has at least ten counts. The target antigen is unknown. Study-level findings and limits: There were no CDR3 amino acid sequences shared by expanded clones across subjects, a result suggesting private repertoires in all groups.

V gene TRBV24-1 combines with J gene TRBJ2-2; possible D gene TRBD2, 5 bases. Source material: PBMCs. The receptor's source is a woman aged 25 to 39 with multiple sclerosis. The CDR3 bases are TGTGCCACCAGTGATCCCCAAGGACGGAGGAGCACCGGGGAGCTGTTTTTT. Its protein product is CATSDPQGRRSTGELFF.